This T cell receptor (beta chain) was obtained from a study of CD8 T cells in ankylosing spondylitis. TCRdb itself ran the 5' RACE reads through MiXCR, one entry per CDR3 protein. The repertoire holds about 36,000 distinct CDR3 sequences, with around 15% as singletons. This clonotype appeared many times. The specimen was synovial fluid, either unsorted or a sorted T cell fraction (not recorded which). The receptor was derived from a male donor with ankylosing spondylitis.

CDR3: CASSAPLGDTQYF. CDR3 DNA sequence: TGTGCCAGCAGCGCCCCCCTTGGGGATACGCAGTATTTT. V is TRBV9 and J is TRBJ2-3; D not certain. Between the trimmed V and J ends, which lost 3 bases and 6 bases, there was a span of 11 bases. Germline V gene data show CDR1 as SGDLS and CDR2 as YYNGEE. The CDR3 spans 13 residues.